These 4 T cell receptor beta chains share one sample of origin, sequenced in a study of blood T cell repertoires in COVID-19 (dated by TCRdb to the early 2020s). Library preparation used the immunoSEQ multiplex PCR assay. TCRdb obtained this table from immuneACCESS and retained in-frame rearrangements with V and J assigned. These tables miss some clones; where compared with another copy, unresolved V genes account for less than half of the shortfall, and the remainder is unexplained. The sample table holds 110,000 to 150,000 clones, of which roughly 84% were seen once. The ten top clones hold more than 40% of the sample. The source material was peripheral blood. Source of these receptors: a human donor in a cohort sampled during active COVID-19.

The J gene is TRBJ2-7, the V gene TRBV5-4; possible D gene TRBD1, 6 bases. This CDR3 is built from 13 residues. Trimming took off 1 base at V and 5 bases at J, with 10 bases between the two ends. Germline V gives CDR1 SGHNT, CDR2 YYREEE (reference sequence). The CDR3 sequence is CASSLYRVNEQYF. As DNA, the CDR3 is TGTGCCAGCAGCTTGTACAGGGTCAACGAGCAGTACTTC.

The CDR3 coding sequence is TGTGCCAGCAGCCAAGTTCTGGGACAGCAAAACATTCAGTACTTC. Amino acids: CASSQVLGQQNIQYF. The J gene is TRBJ2-4, the V gene TRBV3-1 (or the pseudogene TRBV3-2), with 7 bases aligning to TRBD1. The ends lost 1 base at V and 5 bases at J; junction bases unmatched: 5. The germline gives CDR1 LGHDT, CDR2 YNNKEL (reference sequence). This CDR3 spans 15 amino acids.

This clone was detected once. The chain employs TRBV19 and TRBJ1-3; TRBD1 agrees at 8 bases. This CDR3 region has 16 residues. Trimming cost V 5 bases and J 4 bases; bases outside gene matches: 10. Germline loops: CDR1 LNHDA, CDR2 SQIVND (reference sequence). The CDR3 sequence is CASSWLQGAGGNTIYF. The CDR3 nucleotides are TGTGCCAGTAGTTGGCTCCAGGGGGCTGGAGGAAACACCATATATTTT.

J is TRBJ1-1 and V is TRBV11-3, with D maybe TRBD1 (5 bases). The CDR3 totals 15 residues. Germline lookup yields CDR1 SGHNT and CDR2 YENEEA. Between the trimmed V and J ends, which lost 5 bases and 0 bases, there was a span of 13 bases. CDR3 region: CASSPEGTMNTEAFF. The CDR3 DNA is TGTGCCAGCAGCCCGGAGGGGACCATGAACACTGAAGCTTTCTTT.